The 24 T cell receptor beta chains below were found in one sample sequenced in a study of T cell repertoires in breast cancer. During the second nested PCR, blocking oligonucleotides suppressed genes that were not paired. TCRdb analysed the emulsion pairing reads with MiXCR anew, one entry per CDR3 protein. The top ten hold 50% to 65% of the sample, which has tens of thousands of distinct CDR3 sequences, about 48% seen once. Paired alpha-beta TCRs of CD8+ T cells were analyzed by expanded emulsion RT-PCR. The sample taken for sequencing was CD8+ T cells. These receptors all come from a pool of human donors with breast cancer or a healthy control (not recorded which).

In this sample, this clonotype turned up a few times. V usage is TRBV15 and J usage is TRBJ1-1, with 7 bases fitting TRBD1. The germline gives CDR1 LNHNV, CDR2 YYDKDF (reference sequence). J gave up 4 bases and V 5 bases, and 7 bases lay outside the gene matches. CDR3 size: 14 residues. The CDR3 coding sequence is TGTGCCACCAGCGGTCAGGGGGGAGGCACTGAAGCTTTCTTT. Residues: CATSGQGGGTEAFF.

This chain connects TRBV20-1 to TRBJ2-3, with D possibly TRBD1 on 6 matching bases. Trimming removed 4 bases at V and 2 bases at J, with 16 bases between. CDR3 length: 15 residues. CDR1 is DFQATT and CDR2 is SNEGSKA in the germline V gene (reference sequence). The CDR3 DNA sequence: TGCAGTGCTAACCCGCCGACAGGCCACACAGATACGCAGTATTTT. This translates into CSANPPTGHTDTQYF.

About this clonotype itself: A read error may be the cause here, since a much bigger clone is one base away. In DNA, the CDR3 is TGTGCCAGCAGCCGAGAAGTGTTCGTCGGTACGCAGTATTTT. Amino acid sequence: CASSREVFVGTQYF. J is TRBJ2-3 and V is TRBV7-2, with D hard to call. This CDR3 comprises 14 residues. Trimming shortened V by 5 bases and J by 8 bases, and 17 bases separated the two germline ends. The germline gives CDR1 SGHTA, CDR2 FQGNSA.

J is TRBJ1-2 and V is TRBV6-6; the D is unclear. The CDR3 extends over 17 amino acids. Trimming cost V 0 bases and J 4 bases, with 18 bases left between them. The V gene's germline CDR1 is MNHNY and CDR2 SVGAGI (reference sequence). CDR3 in amino acids: CASSYSVPIRGSYGYTF. The CDR3 DNA follows: TGTGCCAGCAGTTACTCGGTTCCCATTCGGGGTAGCTATGGCTACACCTTC.

This clonotype came up a few times. V is TRBV7-9 and J is TRBJ2-1, with TRBD2 identical over 10 bases. The V gene end was trimmed by 4 bases and the J gene end by 8 bases; junction bases not matched to a gene: 8. CDR3 length equals 15 residues. From germline, CDR1 is SEHNR and CDR2 FQNEAQ (reference sequence). The CDR3 protein is CASSSGSGRAHEQFF. In DNA form, the CDR3 reads TGTGCCAGCAGCTCGGGGAGCGGGAGGGCGCATGAGCAGTTCTTC.

This clonotype was counted only a few times. The V and J genes are TRBV6-5 and TRBJ1-1; D is perhaps TRBD1 (6 bases). Germline lookup yields CDR1 MNHEY and CDR2 SVGAGI. Between the trimmed V and J ends, which lost 0 bases and 4 bases, there was a span of 15 bases. The CDR3 covers 16 residues. The CDR3 here is CASSYSESGGPTEAFF. Here the CDR3 DNA reads TGTGCCAGCAGTTACTCGGAGAGCGGGGGGCCCACTGAAGCTTTCTTT.

V and J are TRBV7-9 and TRBJ2-5, with 9 bases fitting TRBD1. The CDR3 contains 14 residues. V shed 4 bases, J shed 7 bases, and the junction held 7 bases outside the gene matches. Germline CDR1 is SEHNR and CDR2 is FQNEAQ (reference sequence). CDR3 loop: CASSSYPGQGTQYF. The CDR3 nucleotides read TGTGCCAGCAGCTCTTACCCGGGACAGGGGACCCAGTACTTC.

The rearrangement links TRBV5-1 to TRBJ2-7; 8 positions agree with TRBD2. From germline, CDR1 is SGHRS and CDR2 YFSETQ. This CDR3 comprises 13 residues. V shed 2 bases, J shed 3 bases, and the junction held 1 base outside the gene matches. The CDR3 protein is CASSFREGYEQYF. The CDR3 DNA reads as TGCGCCAGCAGCTTCCGGGAGGGCTACGAGCAGTACTTC.

This chain links TRBV18 with TRBJ1-1; the D is unclear. Between the trimmed V and J ends, which lost 4 bases and 5 bases, there was a span of 8 bases. The germline V gene has CDR1 KGHSH and CDR2 LQKENI. The CDR3 runs to 12 residues. The CDR3 protein is CASSLSETEAFF. The CDR3 DNA reads as TGTGCCAGCTCACTGTCGGAGACTGAAGCTTTCTTT. Looking up the rest from reference TRBV18 and TRBJ1-1 gives the full variable domain: NAGVMQNPRHLVRRRGQEARLRCSPMKGHSHVYWYRQLPEEGLKFMVYLQKENIIDESGMPKERFSAEFPKEGPSILRIQQVVRGDSAAYFCASSLSETEAFFGQGTRLTVV.

On this clonotype: One end of the junction is discordant with germline, which a read error may explain. The rearrangement links TRBV7-3 to TRBJ1-1; 7 bases fit TRBD1. Germline V gene data show CDR1 as SGHTA and CDR2 as FQGTGA. The CDR3 totals 14 residues. The DNA for the CDR3 is TGCGCCAGCAGCCAGACAGGGACGACCCCTGAAGCTTTCTTT. As protein: CASSQTGTTPEAFF.

The chain joins TRBV10-2 to TRBJ2-1; D is unclear. This CDR3 spans 14 amino acids. CDR1 is WSHSY, CDR2 SAAADI, per germline. V was trimmed by 5 bases and J by 4 bases, leaving 12 bases between them. CDR3 bases: TGCGCCAGCAGTAAAGACCGAAATTACAATGAGCAGTTCTTC. Residues: CASSKDRNYNEQFF.

This clonotype was counted once. The chain uses TRBV5-6 and TRBJ2-3; maybe TRBD2 (6 bases). The germline V gene encodes CDR1 SGHDT and CDR2 YYEEEE. The CDR3 consists of 13 residues. V shed 0 bases and J shed 11 bases, with 13 bases lying between them. CDR3 residues: CASSLGGSGRQYF. The CDR3 DNA follows: TGTGCCAGCAGCTTGGGGGGCTCCGGGAGGCAGTATTTT.

A few counts support this clonotype. This may be a read error: a much more frequent sequence differs by one nucleotide. CDR3 sequence reads: CSAHTLANSYNGQFF. In DNA form, the CDR3 reads TGCAGTGCCCATACCCTAGCTAACTCCTACAATGGGCAGTTCTTC. This rearrangement joins TRBV20-1 to TRBJ2-1; tentative D call: TRBD2 (5 bases). In germline, CDR1 is DFQATT, CDR2 SNEGSKA (reference sequence). This CDR3 contains 15 residues.

The table lists this clonotype with a few counts. The rearrangement uses TRBV7-3 and TRBJ1-1; no reliable D call. Trimming removed 5 bases from V and 1 base from J, with 14 bases in between. CDR3 length equals 15 residues. CDR1 SGHTA and CDR2 FQGTGA come from the germline V gene. As DNA, the CDR3 is TGTGCCAGCAGCCGCCTAAGCACTGGGAACACTGAAGCTTTCTTT. Translated, it gives CASSRLSTGNTEAFF.

This clonotype was picked up a small number of times. The genes are TRBV2 and TRBJ2-7, with D tentatively TRBD1 (5 bases). V was pared by 2 bases and J by 0 bases, with 8 bases between. Germline assignment: CDR1 SNHLY and CDR2 FYNNEI. The CDR3 is made up of 14 amino acids. CDR3 DNA sequence: TGTGCCAGCAGTGAATACAGGAACTCCTACGAGCAGTACTTC. This encodes CASSEYRNSYEQYF.

The chain employs TRBV6-6 and TRBJ1-5; D unresolved. The CDR3 sequence is 13 residues long. The ends were cut back, 4 bases at V and 7 bases at J, with 11 bases in the middle. Germline CDR1 and CDR2: MNHNY and SVGAGI (reference sequence). CDR3 sequence reads: CASSSSSAQPQHF. In nucleotides, the CDR3 is TGTGCCAGCAGTTCCTCCAGCGCCCAGCCCCAGCATTTT.

The sample holds many counts of this clonotype. The rearrangement uses TRBV20-1 and TRBJ1-1; D unclear. From germline, CDR1 is DFQATT and CDR2 SNEGSKA (reference sequence). The CDR3 spans 13 residues. The V gene lost 1 base and the J gene lost 8 bases, with 14 bases spanning the gap. This CDR3 reads CSARGETFPEAFF. CDR3 bases: TGCAGTGCTAGAGGGGAGACTTTCCCCGAAGCTTTCTTT.

The chain recombines TRBV2 with TRBJ2-7, with D tentatively TRBD1 (5 bases). The CDR3 is made up of 15 amino acids. Trimming took off 2 bases at V and 1 base at J, with 12 bases between the two ends. CDR1 and CDR2 (germline): SNHLY, FYNNEI. The CDR3 here is CASSERQPFSYEQYF. CDR3 DNA: TGTGCCAGCAGTGAAAGACAGCCCTTTTCCTACGAGCAGTACTTC.

The V call is TRBV20-1, the J call TRBJ2-3; D is tentatively TRBD1 or TRBD2 (6 bases each). V was clipped by 5 bases and J by 2 bases, with 29 bases between them. The CDR3 is made up of 19 amino acids. The germline gives CDR1 DFQATT, CDR2 SNEGSKA (reference sequence). The CDR3 bases are TGCAGTGCTCCGGTGGAGGGGGACCCAACTCCTAAGCCCACAGATACGCAGTATTTT. Protein: CSAPVEGDPTPKPTDTQYF.

V gene TRBV29-1 combines with J gene TRBJ2-7; 10 bases map to TRBD1. CDR1 is SQVTM and CDR2 is ANQGSEA in the germline V gene. Losses at the gene ends were 4 bases for V and 2 bases for J; bases not matched to a gene: 8. The CDR3 is 15 amino acids. The CDR3, as DNA: TGCAGCGTTGGGGGGACAGGGGTGGGAGCCTACGAGCAGTACTTC. Protein: CSVGGTGVGAYEQYF.

This chain connects TRBV7-9 to TRBJ1-3, with D unclear. The length of the CDR3 is 16 residues. The ends were cut back, 0 bases at V and 3 bases at J, with 12 bases in the middle. CDR1 and CDR2 from the germline V gene are SEHNR and FQNEAQ (reference sequence). The CDR3 DNA is TGTGCCAGCAGCTTAGCTTGGGAGAGCTTTGGAAACACCATATATTTT. As protein: CASSLAWESFGNTIYF. The full variable domain, with the rest looked up from reference TRBV7-9 and TRBJ1-3, is DTGVSQNPRHKITKRGQNVTFRCDPISEHNRLYWYRQTLGQGPEFLTYFQNEAQLEKSRLLSDRFSAERPKGSFSTLEIQRTEQGDSAMYLCASSLAWESFGNTIYFGEGSWLTVV.

This clonotype was seen only a few times. CDR3: CASSLGDRATPEQYF. The CDR3 DNA is TGTGCCAGCAGTTTAGGGGACAGGGCCACTCCGGAGCAGTACTTC. The chain combines TRBV12-3 or TRBV12-4 with TRBJ2-7, with TRBD1 matching 9 bases. V lost 1 base to trimming and J lost 7 bases; unmatched junction nucleotides: 8. The CDR3 is 15 residues long.

This clonotype was seen more than once but under ten times. The chain combines TRBV12-3 or TRBV12-4 with TRBJ1-1; D may be TRBD1 (6 bases). The CDR3 length is 13 residues. V lost 5 bases to trimming and J lost 5 bases, with 12 bases between them. The CDR3 loop is CASSLQQGTEAFF. CDR3 nucleotide sequence: TGTGCCAGCAGTCTACAACAGGGAACTGAAGCTTTCTTT.

The table lists this clonotype with a few counts. The chain links TRBV5-1 to TRBJ2-3, with D unclear. Per germline, CDR1 SGHRS and CDR2 YFSETQ. V was pared by 4 bases and J by 6 bases, with 18 bases between. The CDR3 runs 15 residues. The CDR3 DNA reads TGCGCCAGCAGCCCGACACTATGGGCGGCGGATACGCAGTATTTT. Amino acid sequence: CASSPTLWAADTQYF.